One sample yielded the 11 T cell receptor beta chains listed below, sequenced in a study of T-cell memory formation after mild COVID-19. A single record per CDR3 protein comes from TCRdb applying MiXCR to the 5' RACE reads. In the table there are 40,000 to 45,000 distinct CDR3 sequences, 8.5% to 10% of which are singletons. Sequencing was carried out using PBMCs or a T cell subset sorted from them (not recorded which). These receptors originate from an adult woman who had mild COVID-19 (a few samples of this study predate the infection). Cell type and time point are not known.

This clonotype was recorded many times. The J gene is TRBJ2-1, the V gene TRBV5-1; D is unresolved. This CDR3 region has 14 residues. The V gene lost 0 bases and the J gene lost 8 bases, with 12 bases spanning the gap. Germline V CDR1 and CDR2: SGHRS, YFSETQ. CDR3 in amino acids: CASSLGQFNDEQFF. In DNA form, the CDR3 reads TGCGCCAGCAGCTTGGGGCAGTTTAACGATGAGCAGTTCTTC.

The DNA of the CDR3 is TGTGCCTGGAGGGACAGGGGACTCCTGAACACTGAAGCTTTCTTT. Protein sequence: CAWRDRGLLNTEAFF. This sequence joins TRBV30 and TRBJ1-1, with 9 nucleotides matching TRBD1. J was trimmed by 0 bases and V by 3 bases; bases with no gene match: 5. The CDR3 contains 15 residues. Germline CDR1 reads GTSNPN; CDR2 reads SVGIG (reference sequence).

This clonotype was seen more than once but under ten times. V and J are TRBV5-8 and TRBJ1-6; D is unresolved. The CDR3 is 15 residues long. The V and J ends lost 0 bases and 6 bases respectively, with 10 bases between them. Germline V CDR1 and CDR2: SGHTS, YDEGEE. The CDR3 protein is CASSLDPLSNSPLHF. The CDR3 DNA follows: TGTGCCAGCAGCTTGGACCCACTCTCTAATTCACCCCTCCACTTT.

The gene calls are TRBV4-1 and TRBJ2-1, with TRBD2 matching 7 bases. Trimming took 1 base from V and 7 from J; bases not matched to a gene: 7. The CDR3 contains 15 residues. The germline gives CDR1 MGHRA, CDR2 YSYEKL. The CDR3 reads CASSQAPTGGNEQFF. In DNA, the CDR3 is TGCGCCAGCAGCCAAGCCCCGACCGGGGGGAATGAGCAGTTCTTC.

This clonotype was picked up a small number of times. The V gene is TRBV12-3 or TRBV12-4, the J gene TRBJ2-3; 7 bases are shared with TRBD2. The ends lost 5 bases at V and 4 bases at J; junction bases unmatched: 12. The CDR3 is 16 amino acids. The CDR3 coding sequence is TGTGCCAGCAGTCTGCGGACTAGATCCGGGCCAGATACGCAGTATTTT. Its protein product is CASSLRTRSGPDTQYF.

This clonotype appeared a few times. V gene TRBV15 combines with J gene TRBJ2-1, with 7 bases lining up with TRBD1. V shed 1 base, J shed 0 bases, and the junction held 3 bases outside the gene matches. The length of the CDR3 is 16 residues. CDR1 LNHNV and CDR2 YYDKDF come from the germline V gene (reference sequence). CDR3 DNA sequence: TGTGCCACCAGCAGAGTTGCAGGGGGCTCCTACAATGAGCAGTTCTTC. Translated: CATSRVAGGSYNEQFF.

CDR3 sequence (DNA): TGTGCCAGCTCACCGACCCGGGGACGGACTGAAGCTTTCTTT. Translated, it gives CASSPTRGRTEAFF. This chain links TRBV18 with TRBJ1-1; tentative D call: TRBD1 (5 bases). The V end was cut by 3 bases, the J end by 5 bases, with 13 bases between. CDR1 is KGHSH and CDR2 is LQKENI in the germline V gene. The CDR3 runs 14 residues.

V and J are TRBV30 and TRBJ2-3; D may be TRBD2 (6 bases). Germline assignment: CDR1 GTSNPN and CDR2 SVGIG (reference sequence). This CDR3 is 15 amino acids long. The V end was cut by 3 bases, the J end by 6 bases, with 19 bases between. The CDR3 nucleotides are TGTGCCTGGAGACCCAAGACTAGTACAGCTGATACGCAGTATTTT. Protein: CAWRPKTSTADTQYF.

This clonotype came up many times. V and J are TRBV7-2 and TRBJ2-7; TRBD1 agrees at 8 bases. V was clipped by 5 bases and J by 6 bases; unmatched bases: 12. The CDR3 is made up of 15 amino acids. Germline V lookup: CDR1 SGHTA, CDR2 FQGNSA. This CDR3 is CASSTPQGVGGEQYF. CDR3 nucleotides: TGTGCCAGCAGCACACCACAGGGGGTTGGGGGCGAGCAGTACTTC.

This clonotype was seen a few times. The rearrangement uses TRBV28 and TRBJ1-5; tentatively, D is TRBD1 (5 bases). Trimming took 6 bases from V and 1 from J, leaving 10 bases between them. The CDR3 loop spans 14 amino acids. Germline V gene lookup returns CDR1 MDHEN and CDR2 SYDVKM. CDR3 region: CASRPQGSNQPQHF. The CDR3 nucleotides read TGTGCCAGCAGGCCTCAGGGAAGCAATCAGCCCCAGCATTTT.

This clonotype was found a few times. This sequence joins TRBV6-2 or TRBV6-3 and TRBJ2-1; no clear D. V was shortened by 0 bases and J by 14 bases, with 11 bases between the two germline ends. From germline, CDR1 is MNHEY and CDR2 SVGEGT. This CDR3 is built from 12 residues. The CDR3: CASSYSMDGEFF. CDR3 DNA: TGTGCCAGCAGTTACTCGATGGACGGCGAGTTCTTC.